This TCR beta chain was documented in a study of cytomegalovirus exposure and HLA in healthy donors. The ends lost 1 base at V and 6 bases at J; junction bases unmatched: 12. The germline V gene has CDR1 MGHRA and CDR2 YSYEKL. The CDR3 sequence is 17 residues long. TCRdb's table, derived via immunoSEQ multiplex PCR, lists solely in-frame clones and lacks some. Of some 230,000 clones in the sample, over 80% were seen once. The genes are TRBV4-1 and TRBJ2-1; 7 bases map to TRBD2. Sequencing used PBMCs. The clonotype was recovered from a woman aged 18-29 years in good health and CMV-seronegative. Here the CDR3 reads CASSQGAGRHILNEQFF. The DNA for the CDR3 is TGCGCCAGCAGCCAAGGGGCCGGGAGGCATATACTCAATGAGCAGTTCTTC.